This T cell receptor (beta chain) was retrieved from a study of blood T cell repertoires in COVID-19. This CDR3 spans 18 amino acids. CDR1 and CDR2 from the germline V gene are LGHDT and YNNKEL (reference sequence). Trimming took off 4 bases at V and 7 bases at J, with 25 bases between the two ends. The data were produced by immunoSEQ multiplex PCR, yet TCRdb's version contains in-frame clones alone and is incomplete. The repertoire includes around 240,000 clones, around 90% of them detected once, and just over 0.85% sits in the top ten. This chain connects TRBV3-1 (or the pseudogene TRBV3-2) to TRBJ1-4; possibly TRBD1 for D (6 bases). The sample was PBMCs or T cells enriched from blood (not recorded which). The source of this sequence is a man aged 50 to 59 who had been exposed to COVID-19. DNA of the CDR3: TGTGCCAGCAGCCCCCCGGGGGGGCGCTTAAAGTTTAGTGAAAAACTGTTTTTT. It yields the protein CASSPPGGRLKFSEKLFF.